These T cell receptor beta chains were read from a single sample in a study of blood T cell repertoires in COVID-19. The assay was immunoSEQ multiplex PCR, and TCRdb's table has in-frame clones only and misses some. The sample lists 280,000 or so clones; roughly 90% were seen once. The specimen sequenced was PBMCs or T cells enriched from blood (not recorded which). Receptor source: a woman aged 18-35 years with acute COVID-19. Both conserved end residues are part of each CDR3. A D gene is named only where the DNA matches it firmly.

v_call	d_call	j_call	cdr3_nt	cdr3_aa
TRBV28	.	TRBJ2-1	TGTGCCAGCAGTTTAAAACTCGCCAATGAGCAGTTCTTC	CASSLKLANEQFF
TRBV21-1	.	TRBJ2-3	TGTGCCAGCCGCCCGCGACAGGGGGCTTCTAGCACAGATACGCAGTATTTT	CASRPRQGASSTDTQYF
TRBV28	.	TRBJ1-4	TGTGCCAGCAGTTTCGGCGGGGGACCCGCCGGTCTGTTTTTT	CASSFGGGPAGLFF
TRBV5-1	.	TRBJ2-7	TGCGCCAGCAGCTCAGGGGCCCCTTACGAGCAGTACTTC	CASSSGAPYEQYF
TRBV5-4	TRBD2	TRBJ2-7	TGTGCCAGAAGGGGAGGGGCTAGCAGATCTAAGTCGAAGTACTTC	CARRGGASRSKSKYF
TRBV18	TRBD2	TRBJ2-7	TGTGCCAGCTCACCCCCGGGACTAGCGGGGGCCTACGAGCAGTACTTC	CASSPPGLAGAYEQYF
TRBV18	TRBD2	TRBJ2-3	TGTGCCAGCTCACCGAATGCGTTAGCGGGAGGCCATAGCACAGATACGCAGTATTTT	CASSPNALAGGHSTDTQYF
TRBV5-1	.	TRBJ2-2	TGCGCCAGCAGCTTGGTAGTTAGCGGGGAGCTGTTTTTT	CASSLVVSGELFF
TRBV27	.	TRBJ2-5	TGTGCCAGCAAAAAGGCGGGAGAGACCCAGTACTTC	CASKKAGETQYF
TRBV29-1	TRBD2	TRBJ2-3	TGCGGCTCAGCTAGCGGGAGCGCAGATACGCAGTATTTT	CGSASGSADTQYF
TRBV6-2/TRBV6-3	.	TRBJ1-2	TGTGCCAGCAGTTATCCGGCAGGGGACAACTATGGCTACACCTTC	CASSYPAGDNYGYTF
TRBV12-3/TRBV12-4	.	TRBJ2-7	TGTGCCAGCCAAGACAGGTTGTACGAGCAGTACTTC	CASQDRLYEQYF
TRBV5-1	.	TRBJ1-2	TGCGCCAGCAGTCAGGGTTATGGCTACACCTTC	CASSQGYGYTF